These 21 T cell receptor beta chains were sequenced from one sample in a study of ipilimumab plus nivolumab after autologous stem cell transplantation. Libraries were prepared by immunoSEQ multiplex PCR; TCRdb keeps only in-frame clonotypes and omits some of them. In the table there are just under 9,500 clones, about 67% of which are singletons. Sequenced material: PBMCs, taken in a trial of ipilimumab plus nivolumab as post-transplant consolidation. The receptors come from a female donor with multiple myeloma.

DNA for the CDR3: TGTGCCAGCACCCGGCCGCGGGACTTCTACAATGAGCAGTTCTTC. Encoded protein: CASTRPRDFYNEQFF. The chain employs TRBV5-6 and TRBJ2-1, with a tentative D call TRBD2 (6 bases). CDR3 length equals 15 residues. Between the trimmed V and J ends, which lost 6 bases and 3 bases, there was a span of 16 bases. The germline V gene has CDR1 SGHDT and CDR2 YYEEEE.

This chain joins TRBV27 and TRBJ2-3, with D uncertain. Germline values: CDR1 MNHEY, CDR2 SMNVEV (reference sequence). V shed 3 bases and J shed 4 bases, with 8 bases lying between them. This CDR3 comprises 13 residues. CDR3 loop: CASSFYIADTQYF. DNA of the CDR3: TGTGCCAGCAGTTTCTACATCGCAGATACGCAGTATTTT.

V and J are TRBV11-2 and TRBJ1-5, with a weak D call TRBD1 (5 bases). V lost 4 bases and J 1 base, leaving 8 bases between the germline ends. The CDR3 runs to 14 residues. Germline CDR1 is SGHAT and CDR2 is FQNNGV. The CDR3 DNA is TGTGCCAGCAGCTGGGGACGCAGCAATCAGCCCCAGCATTTT. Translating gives CASSWGRSNQPQHF. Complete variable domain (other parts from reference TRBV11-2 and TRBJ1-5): EAGVAQSPRYKIIEKRQSVAFWCNPISGHATLYWYQQILGQGPKLLIQFQNNGVVDDSQLPKDRFSAERLKGVDSTLKIQPAKLEDSAVYLCASSWGRSNQPQHFGDGTRLSIL.

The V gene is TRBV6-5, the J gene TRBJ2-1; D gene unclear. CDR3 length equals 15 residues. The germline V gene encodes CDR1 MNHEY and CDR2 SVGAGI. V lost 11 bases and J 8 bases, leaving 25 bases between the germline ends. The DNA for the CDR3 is TGTGCCTCGTCAGTTACGGCCCCAACGGTGCATGAGCAGTTCTTC. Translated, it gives CASSVTAPTVHEQFF.

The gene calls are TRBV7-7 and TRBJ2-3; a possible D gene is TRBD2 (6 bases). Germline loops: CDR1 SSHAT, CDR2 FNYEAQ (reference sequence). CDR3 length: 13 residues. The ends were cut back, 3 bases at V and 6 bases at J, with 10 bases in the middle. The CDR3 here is CASSFVGGDTQYF. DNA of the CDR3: TGTGCCAGCAGCTTCGTTGGGGGGGATACGCAGTATTTT.

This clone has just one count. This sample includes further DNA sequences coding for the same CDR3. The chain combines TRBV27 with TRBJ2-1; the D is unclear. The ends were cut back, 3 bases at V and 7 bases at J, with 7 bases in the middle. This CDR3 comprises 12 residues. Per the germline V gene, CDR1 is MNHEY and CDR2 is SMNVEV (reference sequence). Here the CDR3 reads CASSLPGNEQFF. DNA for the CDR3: TGTGCCAGCAGTTTGCCCGGTAATGAGCAGTTCTTC.

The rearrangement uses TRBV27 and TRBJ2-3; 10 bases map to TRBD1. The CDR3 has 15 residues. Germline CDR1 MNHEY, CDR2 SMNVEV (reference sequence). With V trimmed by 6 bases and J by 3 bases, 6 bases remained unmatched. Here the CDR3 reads CASRVGTGVTDTQYF. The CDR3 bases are TGTGCCAGCAGGGTAGGGACAGGGGTGACAGATACGCAGTATTTT.

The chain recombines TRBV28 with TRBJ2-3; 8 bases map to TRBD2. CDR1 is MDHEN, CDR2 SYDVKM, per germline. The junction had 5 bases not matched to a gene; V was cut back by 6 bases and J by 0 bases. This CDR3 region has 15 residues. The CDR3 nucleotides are TGTGCCAGCAGCCTCGGGACTAGAAGCACAGATACGCAGTATTTT. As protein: CASSLGTRSTDTQYF.

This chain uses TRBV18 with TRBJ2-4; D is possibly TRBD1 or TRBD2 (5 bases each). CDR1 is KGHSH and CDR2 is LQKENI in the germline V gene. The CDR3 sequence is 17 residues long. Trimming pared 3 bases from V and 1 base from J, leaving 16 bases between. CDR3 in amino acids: CASSPNGGPLAKNIQYF. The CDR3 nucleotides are TGTGCCAGCTCACCCAATGGGGGTCCGCTTGCCAAAAACATTCAGTACTTC. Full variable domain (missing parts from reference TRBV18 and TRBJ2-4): NAGVMQNPRHLVRRRGQEARLRCSPMKGHSHVYWYRQLPEEGLKFMVYLQKENIIDESGMPKERFSAEFPKEGPSILRIQQVVRGDSAAYFCASSPNGGPLAKNIQYFGAGTRLSVL.

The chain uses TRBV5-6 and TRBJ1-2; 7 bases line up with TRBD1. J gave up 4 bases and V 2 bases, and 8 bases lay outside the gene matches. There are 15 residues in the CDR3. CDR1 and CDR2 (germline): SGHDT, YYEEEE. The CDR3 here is CASSFVQGDRYGYTF. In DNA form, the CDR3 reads TGTGCCAGCAGCTTTGTTCAGGGGGACCGCTATGGCTACACCTTC.

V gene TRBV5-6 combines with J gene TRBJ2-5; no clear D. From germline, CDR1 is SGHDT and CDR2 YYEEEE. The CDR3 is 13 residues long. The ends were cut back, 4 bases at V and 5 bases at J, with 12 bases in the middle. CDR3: CASSLTIGETQYF. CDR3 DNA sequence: TGTGCCAGCAGCCTGACAATTGGGGAGACCCAGTACTTC.

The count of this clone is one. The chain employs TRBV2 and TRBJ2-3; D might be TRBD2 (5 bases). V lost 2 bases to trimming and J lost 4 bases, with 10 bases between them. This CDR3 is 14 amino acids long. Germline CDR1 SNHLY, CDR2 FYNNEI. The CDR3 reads CASSERGLADTQYF. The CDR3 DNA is TGTGCCAGCAGTGAACGGGGTCTGGCAGATACGCAGTATTTT. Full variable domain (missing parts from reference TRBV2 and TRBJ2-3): EPEVTQTPSHQVTQMGQEVILRCVPISNHLYFYWYRQILGQKVEFLVSFYNNEISEKSEIFDDQFSVERPDGSNFTLKIRSTKLEDSAMYFCASSERGLADTQYFGPGTRLTVL.

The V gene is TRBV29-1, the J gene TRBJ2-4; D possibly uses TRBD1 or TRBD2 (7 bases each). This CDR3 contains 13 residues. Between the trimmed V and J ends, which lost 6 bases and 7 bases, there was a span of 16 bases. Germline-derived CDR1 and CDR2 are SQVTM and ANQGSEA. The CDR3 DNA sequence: TGCAGCGTGGGGGGGACAGCCGCCAACATTCAGTACTTC. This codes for CSVGGTAANIQYF.

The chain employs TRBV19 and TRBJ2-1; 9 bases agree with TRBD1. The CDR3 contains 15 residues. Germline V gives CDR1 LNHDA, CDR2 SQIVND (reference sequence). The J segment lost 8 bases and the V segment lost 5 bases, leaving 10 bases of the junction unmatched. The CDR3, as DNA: TGTGCCAGTAGTGTCCCGGGACAGGGAATTTATGAGCAGTTCTTC. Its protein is CASSVPGQGIYEQFF.

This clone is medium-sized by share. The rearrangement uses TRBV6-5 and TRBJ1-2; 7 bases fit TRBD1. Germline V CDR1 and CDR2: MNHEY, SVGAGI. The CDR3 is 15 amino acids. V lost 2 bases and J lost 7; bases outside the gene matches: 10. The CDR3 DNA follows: TGTGCCAGCAGTTACCGCCCCACAGGGGCCTTTGGCTACACCTTC. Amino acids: CASSYRPTGAFGYTF.

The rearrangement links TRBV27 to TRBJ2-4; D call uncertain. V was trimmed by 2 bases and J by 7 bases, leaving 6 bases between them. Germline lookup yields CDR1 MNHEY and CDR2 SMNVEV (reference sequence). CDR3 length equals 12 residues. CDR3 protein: CASSLPGNIQYF. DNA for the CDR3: TGTGCCAGCAGTTTACCCGGCAACATTCAGTACTTC.

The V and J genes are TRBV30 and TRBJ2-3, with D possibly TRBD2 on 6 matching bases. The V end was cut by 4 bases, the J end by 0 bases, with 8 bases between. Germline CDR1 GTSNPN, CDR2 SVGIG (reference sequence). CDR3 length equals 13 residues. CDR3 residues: CAWTAGSTDTQYF. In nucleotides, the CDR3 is TGTGCCTGGACGGCGGGAAGCACAGATACGCAGTATTTT. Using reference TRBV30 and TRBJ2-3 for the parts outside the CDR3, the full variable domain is SQTIHQWPATLVQPVGSPLSLECTVEGTSNPNLYWYRQAAGRGLQLLFYSVGIGQISSEVPQNLSASRPQDRQFILSSKKLLLSDSGFYLCAWTAGSTDTQYFGPGTRLTVL.

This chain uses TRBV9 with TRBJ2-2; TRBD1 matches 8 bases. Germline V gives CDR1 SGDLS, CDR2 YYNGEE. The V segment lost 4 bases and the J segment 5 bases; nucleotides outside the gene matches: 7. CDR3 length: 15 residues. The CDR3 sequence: CASSRQGYRTGELFF. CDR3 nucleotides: TGTGCCAGCAGCCGACAGGGGTATAGAACCGGGGAGCTGTTTTTT.

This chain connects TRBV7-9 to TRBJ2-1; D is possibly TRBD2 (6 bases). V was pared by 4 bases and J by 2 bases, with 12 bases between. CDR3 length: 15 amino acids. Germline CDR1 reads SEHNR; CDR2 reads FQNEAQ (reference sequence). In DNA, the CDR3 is TGTGCCAGCAGCTCCCTAGCGCTTACCTACAATGAGCAGTTCTTC. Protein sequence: CASSSLALTYNEQFF.

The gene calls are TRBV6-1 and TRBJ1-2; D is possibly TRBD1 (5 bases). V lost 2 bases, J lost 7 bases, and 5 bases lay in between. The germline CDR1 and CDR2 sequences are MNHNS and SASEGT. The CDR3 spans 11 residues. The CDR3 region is CASSERGGYTF. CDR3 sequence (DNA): TGTGCCAGCAGTGAAAGGGGTGGCTACACCTTC.

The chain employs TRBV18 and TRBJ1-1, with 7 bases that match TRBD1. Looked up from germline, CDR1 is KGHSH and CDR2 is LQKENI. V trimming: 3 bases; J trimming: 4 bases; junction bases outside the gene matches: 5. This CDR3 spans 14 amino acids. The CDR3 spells CASSPDRPGTEAFF. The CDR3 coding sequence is TGTGCCAGCTCACCGGACAGGCCAGGCACTGAAGCTTTCTTT.